The clone carrying this TCR beta chain was seen ten or more times. These data belong to a study of T cells in Graves' hyperthyroidism and ophthalmopathy. The V end was cut by 5 bases, the J end by 0 bases, with 14 bases between. CDR3 length: 16 residues. Germline CDR1 SGHTA, CDR2 FQGNSA. Amplified TCR beta CDR3 regions derived from RNA transcripts. First-round RT-PCR with HTBI primers amplified the TCR CDR3 region. Each CDR3 protein is one row after TCRdb ran MiXCR on the multiplex PCR reads. The sample shows approximately 350,000 distinct CDR3 sequences, 15% of them seen only once. The TCR was taken from a woman aged 55-75 years with Graves' ophthalmopathy. This sequence joins TRBV7-2 and TRBJ2-1; D gene uncertain. The source material was blood. The CDR3, as DNA: TGTGCCAGCAGCCCTTCGCCTAGAGCCTCCTACAATGAGCAGTTCTTC. Translation: CASSPSPRASYNEQFF.